This entry is about one T cell receptor beta chain. Its antigen is still unknown. The sample belongs to a study of T cell responses to AZD1222 COVID-19 vaccine. Trimming took 4 bases from V and 1 from J, leaving 11 bases between them. Germline-derived CDR1 and CDR2 are SGHRS and YFSETQ. The CDR3 loop spans 14 amino acids. Study-level findings and limits: Spike-specific TCR breadth and depth rose after two AZD1222 doses.

The table came from immunoSEQ multiplex PCR; TCRdb's copy has only in-frame clones and leaves some out. Seen here are roughly 180,000 clones, about 91% observed once, and the top ten hold approximately 0.5%. The V call is TRBV5-1, the J call TRBJ1-1, with D possibly matching TRBD1 (5 bases). The origin of this receptor is an adult in good health. Sequenced material: peripheral blood, taken on day 0 of AZD1222 vaccination. CDR3 coding DNA: TGCGCCAGCAGCCCACAGGTAGAGAACACTGAAGCTTTCTTT. Its translation: CASSPQVENTEAFF.